This TCR beta chain was recovered during a study of OX40 agonist ivuxolimab in advanced cancers. Regarding the research as a whole: The costimulatory receptor OX40 (CD134) was targeted by ivuxolimab, a fully human IgG2 agonistic monoclonal antibody. Peripheral TCRbeta sequencing was intended to test whether TCR sequence diversity was altered and clonal T-cell expansion was caused by ivuxolimab. The paper describes the monotherapy dose-escalation part (N of about 54 patients) of the phase I trial of ivuxolimab. The dose-escalation cohort was over 70% male with a mean age of about 65 years, ranging from roughly 23 to 80. Prior anti-PD-1, anti-PD-L1 or anti-CTLA-4 therapy was permitted, and approximately 41% of dose-escalation patients had received checkpoint inhibitors. Partial responses occurred in three dose-escalation patients: two with cutaneous melanoma and one with hepatocellular carcinoma. Intravenous ivuxolimab was administered to patients every 2 weeks at six dose levels: 0.01, 0.1, 0.3, 1.5, 3 and 10 mg/kg. Of the approximately 50 dose-escalation patients, hepatocellular carcinoma was present in roughly 19, melanoma in around 15, renal cell carcinoma in 9 and head and neck cancer in 9.

In the case of this clone: The target of this receptor is not known. No clone much larger than this one lies a single base away; base qualities are absent.

For sequencing of the TCRbeta CDR3 region, genomic DNA was extracted from the sorted cells. The immunoSEQ Assay was used for sequencing of TCRbeta CDR3 regions. TCRdb took over this immuneACCESS table, retaining in-frame rearrangements with V and J assigned. Such tables are incomplete; in checked studies, under half of the missing clones stem from an unresolved V gene, and the remainder is unexplained. The sample table records approximately 70,000 clones; about 85% of these occur just once. Roughly a sixth of the sample belongs to the ten largest clones. According to the germline V gene (reference sequence), CDR1 reads LNHNV and CDR2 reads YYDKDF. The CDR3 has 12 amino acids, counting the end cysteine and phenylalanine. Kept here is only the CDR3 DNA, which spans 36 bases and is read in frame from base 1. V lost 5 bases and J lost 7 bases; the stretch between them is 12 bases long. Patients with a history of autoimmune disease or receiving systemic immunosuppression were excluded from the trial. In every dose cohort, peripheral blood was drawn for TCR sequencing at baseline, cycle 4 day 1, and cycle 7 day 1. The samples were taken from a phase I, first-in-human, multicenter, open-label dose-escalation trial of ivuxolimab. Adults with locally advanced or metastatic melanoma, renal cell carcinoma, hepatocellular carcinoma or head and neck squamous cell carcinoma were enrolled in the trial. Before TCR sequencing, CD4+ and CD8+ T cells were separately sorted from peripheral blood.

Findings and caveats that apply to the study as a whole: After ivuxolimab, CD8+ T cells had more expanded clones than CD4+ T cells on average. Partial responders in the 0.1-3.0 mg/kg groups had among the lowest normalized peripheral clonal expansion, especially among CD8+ T cells. Which antigens the clonally expanded peripheral T cells were specific for was not determined. Low levels of normalized T-cell clonal expansion were also shown by some nonresponding patients. Clonal expansion of both CD4+ and CD8+ blood T cells was observed from baseline to week 6 at doses 0.1 to 3.0 mg/kg.

The sample consisted of CD4+ or CD8+ T cells sorted from blood, taken in a trial of the OX40 agonist ivuxolimab. This TCR came from an adult with an advanced solid tumor such as melanoma, head and neck, liver or kidney cancer. The rearranged segments are TRBV15 and TRBJ2-7; no confident D gene assignment can be made. The bases read TGTGCCACCAGCGAGGTGGGTGCGGAGCAGTACTTC. The encoded protein is CATSEVGAEQYF. Outside the CDR3, residues come from the reference TRBV15 and TRBJ2-7 proteins, so the full variable domain is: DAMVIQNPRYQVTQFGKPVTLSCSQTLNHNVMYWYQQKSSQAPKLLFHYYDKDFNNEADTPDNFQSRRPNTSFCFLDIRSPGLGDTAMYLCATSEVGAEQYFGPGTRLTVT.